One and the same sample provided the 15 T cell receptor beta chains below, sequenced in a study. Profiling relied on immunoSEQ multiplex PCR, and the TCRdb table lists in-frame clones only, not all of them. The sample holds approximately 70,000 clones, 93% seen once. Source material: PBMCs. The source of these receptors is a man in his forties with rheumatoid arthritis.

This chain links TRBV30 with TRBJ2-5; perhaps TRBD1 as D (5 bases). Germline loops: CDR1 GTSNPN, CDR2 SVGIG (reference sequence). The CDR3 covers 12 residues. The V gene lost 5 bases and the J gene lost 3 bases, with 10 bases spanning the gap. The CDR3 spells CAWGRDKETQYF. In DNA form, the CDR3 reads TGTGCCTGGGGCAGGGATAAAGAGACCCAGTACTTC. Complete variable domain (other parts from reference TRBV30 and TRBJ2-5): SQTIHQWPATLVQPVGSPLSLECTVEGTSNPNLYWYRQAAGRGLQLLFYSVGIGQISSEVPQNLSASRPQDRQFILSSKKLLLSDSGFYLCAWGRDKETQYFGPGTRLLVL.

The chain employs TRBV6-5 and TRBJ2-1; 8 positions match TRBD1. The J segment lost 9 bases and the V segment lost 7 bases, leaving 5 bases of the junction unmatched. Germline loops: CDR1 MNHEY, CDR2 SVGAGI. The CDR3 sequence is 12 residues long. This CDR3 is CASTDRALEQFF. As DNA, the CDR3 is TGTGCCAGCACGGACAGGGCCCTTGAGCAGTTCTTC.

The J gene is TRBJ2-1, the V gene TRBV5-4, with 11 bases matching TRBD2. The CDR3 runs to 17 residues. Per the germline V gene, CDR1 is SGHNT and CDR2 is YYREEE (reference sequence). J lost 3 bases, V lost 4 bases, and 9 bases had no gene match. The CDR3 coding sequence is TGTGCCAGCAGCCCGGGACTAGCGGAATGGGGCTACAATGAGCAGTTCTTC. Amino acids: CASSPGLAEWGYNEQFF.

The V gene is TRBV19, the J gene TRBJ2-2; no clear D. The CDR3 sequence is 14 residues long. Trimming removed 3 bases at V and 6 bases at J, with 11 bases between. Germline assignment: CDR1 LNHDA and CDR2 SQIVND (reference sequence). This CDR3 reads CASSMGWAPGELFF. The CDR3 nucleotides are TGTGCCAGTAGTATGGGGTGGGCCCCCGGGGAGCTGTTTTTT.

The rearrangement joins TRBV9 to TRBJ2-2; D is possibly TRBD2 (5 bases). V lost 3 bases and J 4 bases, leaving 22 bases between the germline ends. The CDR3 extends over 18 amino acids. Germline CDR1 is SGDLS and CDR2 is YYNGEE. CDR3 sequence: CASSEPRGVVEGTGELFF. CDR3 nucleotides: TGTGCCAGCAGCGAGCCCCGCGGAGTCGTAGAGGGCACCGGGGAGCTGTTTTTT.

The chain couples TRBV11-2 to TRBJ1-2; 7 bases are shared with TRBD1. Trimming removed 5 bases from V and 8 bases from J; junction bases left unmatched: 11. CDR3 length: 14 amino acids. Per germline, CDR1 SGHAT and CDR2 FQNNGV. The CDR3 loop is CASSPPAPGGGYTF. The CDR3 nucleotides are TGTGCCAGCAGCCCACCCGCCCCAGGGGGGGGCTACACCTTC.

This sequence joins TRBV4-1 and TRBJ2-7; possible D gene TRBD2, 5 bases. V lost 4 bases, J lost 6 bases, and 13 bases lay in between. This CDR3 is built from 13 residues. Germline-derived CDR1 and CDR2 are MGHRA and YSYEKL. The DNA of the CDR3 is TGCGCCAGCAGCCCCTTATGGGAGTTCGAGCAGTACTTC. This codes for CASSPLWEFEQYF.

The chain combines TRBV7-3 with TRBJ2-1, with TRBD2 identical over 11 bases. Germline-derived CDR1 and CDR2 are SGHTA and FQGTGA. CDR3 size: 18 residues. J lost 7 bases, V lost 5 bases, and 16 bases had no gene match. The CDR3: CASSPWVAGGPEENEQFF. The DNA of the CDR3 is TGTGCCAGCAGCCCTTGGGTAGCGGGAGGGCCCGAGGAAAATGAGCAGTTCTTC.

This rearrangement joins TRBV18 to TRBJ1-2; D unclear. This CDR3 is built from 14 residues. Germline lookup yields CDR1 KGHSH and CDR2 LQKENI. V lost 3 bases, J lost 3 bases, and 11 bases lay in between. The CDR3 nucleotides are TGTGCCAGCTCACCCTTGGGCAGTGACTATGGCTACACCTTC. Translating it yields CASSPLGSDYGYTF.

V usage is TRBV5-1 and J usage is TRBJ1-6; a weak D match, TRBD1 (5 bases). This CDR3 contains 15 residues. Germline-derived CDR1 and CDR2 are SGHRS and YFSETQ. The ends were cut back, 0 bases at V and 3 bases at J, with 7 bases in the middle. CDR3 in DNA: TGCGCCAGCAGCTTGGGAGGGGACTATAATTCACCCCTCCACTTT. Its protein product is CASSLGGDYNSPLHF.

The chain employs TRBV27 and TRBJ2-1; 16 bases are shared with TRBD2. J was trimmed by 12 bases and V by 5 bases; bases with no gene match: 4. CDR1 and CDR2 (germline): MNHEY, SMNVEV (reference sequence). There are 14 residues in the CDR3. CDR3 in DNA: TGTGCCAGCAGTGCCGGGACTAGCGGGAGGGCGCAGTTCTTC. Protein sequence: CASSAGTSGRAQFF.

The chain links TRBV9 to TRBJ1-1, with no clear D. Trimming took 0 bases from V and 4 from J, leaving 13 bases between them. The CDR3 length is 15 residues. Germline V gene data show CDR1 as SGDLS and CDR2 as YYNGEE. CDR3 region: CASSVGLLSSTEAFF. In nucleotides, the CDR3 is TGTGCCAGCAGCGTAGGTTTGTTGTCCTCCACTGAAGCTTTCTTT.

J is TRBJ1-5 and V is TRBV6-6; 12 positions agree with TRBD1. This CDR3 region has 15 residues. The germline gives CDR1 MNHNY, CDR2 SVGAGI (reference sequence). Trimming at V came to 0 bases and at J to 7 bases, leaving 1 base not matched to a gene. The CDR3 sequence is CASSYSGQGAQPQHF. The CDR3 region has the DNA TGTGCCAGCAGTTACTCGGGACAGGGGGCCCAGCCCCAGCATTTT.

This chain uses TRBV14 with TRBJ1-2, with unresolved D. Germline CDR1 reads SGHDN; CDR2 reads FVKESK. Trimming stripped 4 bases from V and 3 bases from J, with 9 bases between. The CDR3 spans 13 residues. CDR3 loop: CASSPGSYYGYTF. In DNA, the CDR3 is TGTGCCAGCAGCCCGGGTTCCTACTATGGCTACACCTTC.

The chain joins TRBV4-3 to TRBJ2-1; maybe TRBD1 (6 bases). The CDR3 length is 18 residues. The germline V and J ends were trimmed by 0 bases and 0 bases, with 15 bases remaining between them. The V gene's germline CDR1 is LGHNA and CDR2 YSLEER. Here the CDR3 reads CASSQDPIGGVSYNEQFF. CDR3 coding DNA: TGCGCCAGCAGCCAAGATCCGATAGGGGGAGTCTCCTACAATGAGCAGTTCTTC.